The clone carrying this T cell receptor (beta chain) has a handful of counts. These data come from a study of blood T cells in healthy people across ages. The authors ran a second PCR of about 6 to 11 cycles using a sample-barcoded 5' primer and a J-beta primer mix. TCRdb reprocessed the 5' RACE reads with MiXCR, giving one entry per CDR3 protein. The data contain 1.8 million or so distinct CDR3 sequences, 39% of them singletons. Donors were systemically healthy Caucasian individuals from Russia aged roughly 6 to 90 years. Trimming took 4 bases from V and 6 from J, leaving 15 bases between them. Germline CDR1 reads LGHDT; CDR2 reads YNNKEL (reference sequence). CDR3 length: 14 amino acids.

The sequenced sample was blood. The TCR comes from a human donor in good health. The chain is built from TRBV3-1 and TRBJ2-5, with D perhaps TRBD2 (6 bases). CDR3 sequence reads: CASSRSGAGKTQYF. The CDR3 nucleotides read TGTGCCAGCAGCCGATCGGGTGCGGGGAAGACCCAGTACTTC.